Listed below are T cell receptor beta chains from one sample, sequenced in a study of CD8 T cells in Susac syndrome. TCRdb re-derived calls from the immunoSEQ multiplex PCR reads in MiXCR, one entry per CDR3 protein. The sample includes about 200,000 distinct CDR3 sequences, roughly 96% of them seen just once. Sequenced material: CD4+ T cells from PBMCs. The receptors derive from a human donor with multiple sclerosis. CDR3s include the opening cysteine and the closing phenylalanine or tryptophan. D genes are given only for firm matches. Expanded clones are given a class, and other clones once, few, many or no size at all.

TRBJ2-7 | . | . | TRBV18 | TGTGCCAGCTCACCACCGCCCAGCGTCTCCTACGAGCAGTACTTC | CASSPPPSVSYEQYF
TRBJ2-7 | . | . | TRBV7-2 | TGTGCCAGCAGCTTCTCTCCCGTCGCGGGCGCCGAGCAGTACTTC | CASSFSPVAGAEQYF
TRBJ2-6 | . | . | TRBV29-1 | TGCAGCGTTGACAGTATCTCTGGGGCCAACGTCCTGACTTTC | CSVDSISGANVLTF
TRBJ2-2 | . | . | TRBV23-1 | TGCGCCAGCAGTCAATCGCCACCGTTTAGGGCCGGGGAGCTGTTTTTT | CASSQSPPFRAGELFF
TRBJ1-2 | . | . | TRBV27 | TGTGCCAGCAGTATTCAGGGAAGCGATGGCTACACCTTC | CASSIQGSDGYTF
TRBJ2-1 | . | . | TRBV20-1 | TGCAGTGCGGGACGCCCGGGCTGGGGGCAGTTCTTC | CSAGRPGWGQFF
TRBJ1-2 | TRBD1 | . | TRBV9 | TGTGCCAGCAGCGTCTCCAGGGGGCATTTGCATGGCTACACCTTC | CASSVSRGHLHGYTF
TRBJ2-3 | . | . | TRBV23-1 | TGCGCCAGCAGTCATTTGGCGGATCTCATGAGGACAGATACGCAGTATTTT | CASSHLADLMRTDTQYF
TRBJ2-5 | TRBD1 | . | TRBV29-1 | TGCAGCGTGGTGACAGGGGGCACAGAGACCCAGTACTTC | CSVVTGGTETQYF
TRBJ2-1 | TRBD2 | . | TRBV6-1 | TGTGCCAGCCTCGGGAGGGCCTACAATGAGCAGTTCTTC | CASLGRAYNEQFF
TRBJ2-3 | . | . | TRBV20-1 | TGCAGTTTTGTAAGGGGCACAGATACGCAGTATTTT | CSFVRGTDTQYF
TRBJ1-1 | . | . | TRBV9 | TGTGCCAGCAGCGTAGCTACCGGGGGGGAAGCTTTCTTT | CASSVATGGEAFF
TRBJ1-5 | . | few | TRBV12-3/TRBV12-4 | TGTGCCAGCAGTTCCACGGGGGGAGGTCAGCCCCAGCATTTT | CASSSTGGGQPQHF
TRBJ1-2 | TRBD1 | . | TRBV3-1 | TGTGCCAGCAGTCTTGGGACAGTGGCCTATGGCTACACCTTC | CASSLGTVAYGYTF
TRBJ1-1 | . | . | TRBV3-1 | TGTGCCAGCAGCCAAGGTTCGGGGTGGGCTTTCTTT | CASSQGSGWAFF
TRBJ1-5 | TRBD1 | . | TRBV2 | TGTGCCAGCAGTGATCGGGCCAGGGGGCTGGATCAGCCCCAGCATTTT | CASSDRARGLDQPQHF
TRBJ2-3 | . | . | TRBV12-3/TRBV12-4 | TGTGCCAGCAGTTTACTAGGAGCAGATACGCAGTATTTT | CASSLLGADTQYF
TRBJ2-3 | TRBD2 | . | TRBV13 | TGTGCCAGCAGCCCCCGGGCTAGCGGGATTGCCACGCAGTATTTT | CASSPRASGIATQYF
TRBJ2-3 | TRBD2 | . | TRBV20-1 | TGCAGTGCACTATCCGGGGGGGACGATACGCAGTATTTT | CSALSGGDDTQYF
TRBJ2-1 | . | . | TRBV4-2 | TGTGCCAGCAGCCAAGATGGAGGATCGGGTGAGCAGTTCTTC | CASSQDGGSGEQFF
TRBJ1-2 | TRBD1 | . | TRBV9 | TGTGCCAGCAGGAGGACGGGGACAGGGTACCGGGACCATGGCTACACCTTC | CASRRTGTGYRDHGYTF
TRBJ2-5 | . | . | TRBV7-9 | TGTGCCAGCAGCTACGCGGAGACCCAGTACTTC | CASSYAETQYF
TRBJ2-4 | TRBD1 | . | TRBV12-3/TRBV12-4 | TGTGCCAGCAGCTCGTTTGGACAGGGGATGGGAGACATTCAGTACTTC | CASSSFGQGMGDIQYF
TRBJ1-2 | TRBD1 | . | TRBV2 | TGTGCCAGCAGTGGGGACAGGGATGGCTACACCTTC | CASSGDRDGYTF
TRBJ1-1 | . | . | TRBV7-3 | TGTGCCAGCAGCTTAGGGGCCGCTGGCAGTAAAGCTTTCTTT | CASSLGAAGSKAFF
TRBJ2-5 | . | once | TRBV20-1 | TGCAGTGCTATAGCGCCGGGGGCAGGAGAGACCCAGTACTTC | CSAIAPGAGETQYF
TRBJ2-7 | . | . | TRBV2 | TGTGCCAGCAGTGAACAGGGTGCCCCTTCCTACGAGCAGTACTTC | CASSEQGAPSYEQYF
TRBJ2-1 | . | . | TRBV29-1 | TGCAGCGTCGGTCAAGGGAGCGATGAGCAGTTCTTC | CSVGQGSDEQFF
TRBJ2-2 | . | . | TRBV29-1 | TGCAGCGTTAGTCAGGGCGGAACCGGGGAGCTGTTTTTT | CSVSQGGTGELFF
TRBJ2-1 | TRBD2 | . | TRBV15 | TGTGCCACCAGCCGGGGCGGGAGCAAGGTAAATGAGCAGTTCTTC | CATSRGGSKVNEQFF
TRBJ2-3 | . | . | TRBV20-1 | TGCAGTGCTAGAGATCCCAAGCGAAACACAGATACGCAGTATTTT | CSARDPKRNTDTQYF
TRBJ2-1 | TRBD2 | . | TRBV30 | TGTGCCTGGAGTGCACTAGCGGGAGATTACAATGAGCAGTTCTTC | CAWSALAGDYNEQFF
TRBJ2-1 | TRBD2 | once | TRBV6-6 | TGTGCCAGCACCACTCGTAGCGGGAAGGATGAGCAGTTCTTC | CASTTRSGKDEQFF
TRBJ1-2 | . | . | TRBV2 | TGTGCCAGTAGACCTCAACCAGTCGGCTACACCTTC | CASRPQPVGYTF
TRBJ2-1 | TRBD1 | . | TRBV7-9 | TGTGCCACCGGACAGGGGGCCGTTTGGGAGCAGTTCTTC | CATGQGAVWEQFF
TRBJ2-1 | . | once | TRBV30 | TGTGCCTGGAGTGGTTACTATGAGCAGTTCTTC | CAWSGYYEQFF
TRBJ2-2 | TRBD1 | once | TRBV30 | TGTGCCTGGAACTCAGGACAGGGCAACACCGGGGAGCTGTTTTTT | CAWNSGQGNTGELFF
TRBJ2-5 | . | . | TRBV30 | TGTGCCTGGAGTGGGAAAATAGAGGGCAAAGAGACCCAGTACTTC | CAWSGKIEGKETQYF
TRBJ2-7 | . | . | TRBV20-1 | TGCAGTGCAATAAAGTCCTCAACCTACGAGCAGTACTTC | CSAIKSSTYEQYF
TRBJ1-1 | . | . | TRBV30 | TGTGCCTGGAGGGGGTCGGGGGCGCGAACTGAAGCTTTCTTT | CAWRGSGARTEAFF
TRBJ2-3 | . | . | TRBV2 | TGTGCCAGCAGGGGTTGGGTCACAGATACGCAGTATTTT | CASRGWVTDTQYF
TRBJ2-4 | . | . | TRBV27 | TGTGCCAGCGGCCGTGGAGGGTTAGGAAACATTCAGTACTTC | CASGRGGLGNIQYF
TRBJ2-1 | TRBD1 | . | TRBV29-1 | TGCAGCGTTGCCGGGACAGGGTTAAGCTCCTACAATGAGCAGTTCTTC | CSVAGTGLSSYNEQFF
TRBJ1-1 | . | . | TRBV11-1 | TGTGCCAGCAGCCCTGTTGAAGCTTTCTTT | CASSPVEAFF
TRBJ1-5 | TRBD1 | once | TRBV9 | TGTGCCAGCAGCGGGTATGACAGGGAGGATCAGCCCCAGCATTTT | CASSGYDREDQPQHF
TRBJ2-1 | TRBD1 | . | TRBV12-3/TRBV12-4 | TGTGCCAGCAGTCCCAGACAGGGGGCCGATGAGCAGTTCTTC | CASSPRQGADEQFF
TRBJ2-2 | . | . | TRBV20-1 | TGCAGTGCCACGCCAGGGTACACCGGGGAGCTGTTTTTT | CSATPGYTGELFF
TRBJ2-7 | . | once | TRBV14 | TGTGCCAGCAGCCAATTGGGTAGGACCGAGCAGTACTTC | CASSQLGRTEQYF
TRBJ2-7 | . | . | TRBV9 | TGTGCCAGCAGCGCGGAGTCCGGGCTGCAGTACTTC | CASSAESGLQYF
TRBJ2-3 | . | . | TRBV3-1 | TGTGCCAGCAGCCAAATCAGATCCGACAGGCGTCGCACAGATACGCAGTATTTT | CASSQIRSDRRRTDTQYF
TRBJ2-1 | . | . | TRBV24-1 | TGTGCCACCAGTGCCCCCAATGAGCAGTTCTTC | CATSAPNEQFF
TRBJ1-2 | TRBD1 | . | TRBV29-1 | TGCAGCGTTGAAGACAGGGGGTATGGCTACACCTTC | CSVEDRGYGYTF
TRBJ1-1 | . | . | TRBV7-3 | TGTGCCAGCAGCTTAGAGAGGTGGGATGAAGCTTTCTTT | CASSLERWDEAFF